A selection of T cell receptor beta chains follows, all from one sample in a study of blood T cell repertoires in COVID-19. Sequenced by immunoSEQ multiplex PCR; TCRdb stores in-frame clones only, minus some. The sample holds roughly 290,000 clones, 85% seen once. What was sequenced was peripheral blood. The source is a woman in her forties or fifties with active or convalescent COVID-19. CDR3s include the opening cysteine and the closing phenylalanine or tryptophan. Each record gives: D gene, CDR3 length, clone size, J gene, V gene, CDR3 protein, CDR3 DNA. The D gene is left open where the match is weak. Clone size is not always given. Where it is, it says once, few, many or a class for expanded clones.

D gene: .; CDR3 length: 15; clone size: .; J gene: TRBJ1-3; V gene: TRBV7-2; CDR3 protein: CASSLVGGSGNTIYF; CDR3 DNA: TGTGCCAGCAGCTTAGTGGGGGGCTCTGGAAACACCATATATTTT
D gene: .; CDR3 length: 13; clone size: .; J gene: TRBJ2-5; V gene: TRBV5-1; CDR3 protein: CASSGTLQETQYF; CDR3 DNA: TGCGCCAGCAGCGGGACTCTCCAAGAGACCCAGTACTTC
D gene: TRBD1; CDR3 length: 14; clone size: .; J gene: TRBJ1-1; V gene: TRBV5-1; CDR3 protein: CASSTTDRGSEAFF; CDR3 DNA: TGCGCCAGCAGCACAACAGACAGGGGCTCTGAAGCTTTCTTT
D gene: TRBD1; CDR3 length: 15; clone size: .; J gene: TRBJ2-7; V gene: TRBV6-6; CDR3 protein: CASTSGQGPAYEQYF; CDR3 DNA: TGTGCCAGCACCTCTGGACAGGGGCCCGCCTACGAGCAGTACTTC
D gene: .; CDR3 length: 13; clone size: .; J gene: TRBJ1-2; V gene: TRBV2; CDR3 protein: CASSDPGNYGYTF; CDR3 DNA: TGTGCCAGCAGTGACCCCGGGAACTATGGCTACACCTTC
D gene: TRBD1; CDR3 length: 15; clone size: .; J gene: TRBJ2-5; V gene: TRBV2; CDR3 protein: CASSVGQGLQETQYF; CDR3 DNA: TGTGCCAGCAGTGTGGGACAGGGCCTGCAAGAGACCCAGTACTTC
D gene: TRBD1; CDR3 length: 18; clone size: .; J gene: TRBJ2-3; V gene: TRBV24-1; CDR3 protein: CATSEPAPGDRGTDTQYF; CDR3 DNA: TGTGCCACCAGTGAACCAGCCCCCGGGGACAGGGGGACAGATACGCAGTATTTT
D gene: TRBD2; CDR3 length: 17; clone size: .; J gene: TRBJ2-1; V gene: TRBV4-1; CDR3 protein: CASSPRRVAGGSDEQFF; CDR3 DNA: TGCGCCAGCAGCCCGCGCAGGGTAGCGGGAGGGTCCGATGAGCAGTTCTTC
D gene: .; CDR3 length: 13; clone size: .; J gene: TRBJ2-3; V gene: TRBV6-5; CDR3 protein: CASKGLAIDTQYF; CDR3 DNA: TGTGCCAGCAAAGGGCTAGCCATAGATACGCAGTATTTT
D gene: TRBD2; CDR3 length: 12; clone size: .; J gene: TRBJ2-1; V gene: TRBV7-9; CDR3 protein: CASSREGRMQFF; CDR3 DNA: TGTGCCAGCAGCCGGGAGGGTCGAATGCAGTTCTTC
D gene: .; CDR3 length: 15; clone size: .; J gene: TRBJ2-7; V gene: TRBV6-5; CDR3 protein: CASRSRDLEIYEQYF; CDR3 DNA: TGTGCCAGCAGGTCCCGGGACTTGGAAATCTACGAGCAGTACTTC
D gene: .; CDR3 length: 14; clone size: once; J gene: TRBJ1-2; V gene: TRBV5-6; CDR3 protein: CASSIGQTSYGYTF; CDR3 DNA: TGTGCCAGCAGCATAGGACAGACCTCCTATGGCTACACCTTC
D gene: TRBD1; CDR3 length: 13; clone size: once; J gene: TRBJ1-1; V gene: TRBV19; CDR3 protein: CASSPAQGGEAFF; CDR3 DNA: TGTGCCAGTAGTCCGGCACAGGGGGGTGAAGCTTTCTTT
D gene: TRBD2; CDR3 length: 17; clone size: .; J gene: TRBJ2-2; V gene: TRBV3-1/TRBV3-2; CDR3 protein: CASSQDLAGGLRGELFF; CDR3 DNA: TGTGCCAGCAGCCAAGATTTAGCGGGAGGCTTGAGGGGGGAGCTGTTTTTT
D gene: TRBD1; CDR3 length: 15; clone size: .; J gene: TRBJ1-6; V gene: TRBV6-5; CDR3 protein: CASSYGGQGDSPLHF; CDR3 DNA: TGTGCCAGCAGTTACGGGGGACAGGGGGATTCACCCCTCCACTTT
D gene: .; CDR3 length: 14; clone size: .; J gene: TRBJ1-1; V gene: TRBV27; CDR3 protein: CASSFGESPSEAFF; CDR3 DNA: TGTGCCAGCAGTTTTGGGGAGAGCCCCTCAGAAGCTTTCTTT
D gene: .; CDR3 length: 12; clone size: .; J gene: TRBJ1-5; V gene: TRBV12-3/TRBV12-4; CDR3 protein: CASTKTGPAQHF; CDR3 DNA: TGTGCCAGCACTAAGACAGGCCCGGCCCAGCATTTT
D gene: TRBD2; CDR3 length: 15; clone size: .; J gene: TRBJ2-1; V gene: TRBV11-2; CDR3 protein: CASSRGLAAYNEQFF; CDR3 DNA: TGTGCCAGCAGCCGGGGACTAGCGGCCTACAATGAGCAGTTCTTC
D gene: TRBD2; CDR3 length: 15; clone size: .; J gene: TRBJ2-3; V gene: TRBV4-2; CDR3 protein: CASSPKLAGADTQYF; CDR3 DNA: TGTGCCAGCAGCCCCAAACTAGCGGGAGCAGATACGCAGTATTTT
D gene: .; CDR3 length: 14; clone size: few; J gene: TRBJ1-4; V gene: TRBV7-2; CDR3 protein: CASSPRGLNEKLFF; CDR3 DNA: TGTGCCAGCAGCCCCAGGGGTTTAAACGAAAAACTGTTTTTT
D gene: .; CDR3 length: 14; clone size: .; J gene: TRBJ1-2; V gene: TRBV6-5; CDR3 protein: CASSYSAVNYGYTF; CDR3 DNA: TGTGCCAGCAGTTACTCTGCAGTCAACTATGGCTACACCTTC
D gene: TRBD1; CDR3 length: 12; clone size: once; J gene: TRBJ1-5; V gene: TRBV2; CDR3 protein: CAGGQHNQPQHF; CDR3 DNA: TGTGCCGGGGGACAGCACAATCAGCCCCAGCATTTT
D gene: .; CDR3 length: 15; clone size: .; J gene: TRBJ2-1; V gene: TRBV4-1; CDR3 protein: CASSQGGLDYNEQFF; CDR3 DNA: TGCGCCAGCAGCCAAGGGGGACTGGATTACAATGAGCAGTTCTTC
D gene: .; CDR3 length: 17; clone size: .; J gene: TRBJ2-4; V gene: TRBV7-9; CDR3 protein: CASSPVEEGWAKNIQYF; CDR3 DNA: TGTGCCAGCAGCCCCGTTGAGGAAGGCTGGGCCAAAAACATTCAGTACTTC
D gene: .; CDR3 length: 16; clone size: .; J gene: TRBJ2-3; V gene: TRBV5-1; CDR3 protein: CASSITLAGPADTQYF; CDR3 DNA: TGCGCCAGCAGCATTACACTAGCAGGGCCCGCAGATACGCAGTATTTT
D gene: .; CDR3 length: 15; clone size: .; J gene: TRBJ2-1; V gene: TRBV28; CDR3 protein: CASSPPLAGVGEQFF; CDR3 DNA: TGTGCCAGCAGTCCCCCTCTAGCAGGCGTCGGTGAGCAGTTCTTC
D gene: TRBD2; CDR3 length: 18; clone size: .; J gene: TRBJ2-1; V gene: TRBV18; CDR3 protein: CASSPVGLAGNNNNEQFF; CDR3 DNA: TGTGCCAGCTCACCAGTGGGGCTAGCGGGCAATAACAACAATGAGCAGTTCTTC
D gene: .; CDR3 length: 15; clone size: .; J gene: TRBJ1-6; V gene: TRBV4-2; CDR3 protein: CASSPQVRVNSPLHF; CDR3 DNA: TGTGCCAGCAGCCCTCAAGTACGGGTAAATTCACCCCTCCACTTT
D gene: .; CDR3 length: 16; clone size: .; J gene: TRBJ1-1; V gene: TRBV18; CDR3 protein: CASSPLTGSKNTEAFF; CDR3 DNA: TGTGCCAGCTCACCCCTCACAGGTTCGAAGAACACTGAAGCTTTCTTT
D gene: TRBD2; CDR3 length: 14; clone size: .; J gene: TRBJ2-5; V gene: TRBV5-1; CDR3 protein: CASSRAGGEETQYF; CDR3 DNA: TGCGCCAGCAGCCGCGCGGGAGGAGAAGAGACCCAGTACTTC
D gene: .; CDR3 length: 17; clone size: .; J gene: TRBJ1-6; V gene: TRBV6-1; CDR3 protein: CASSEAEGVSYNSPLHF; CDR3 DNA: TGTGCCAGCAGTGAAGCCGAGGGTGTCTCCTATAATTCACCCCTCCACTTT
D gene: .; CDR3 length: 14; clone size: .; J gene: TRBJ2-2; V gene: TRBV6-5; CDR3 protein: CASSYFLKPGELFF; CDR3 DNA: TGTGCCAGCAGTTACTTCCTAAAGCCCGGGGAGCTGTTTTTT
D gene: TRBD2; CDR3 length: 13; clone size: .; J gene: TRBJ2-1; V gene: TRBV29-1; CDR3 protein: CSDLAGSYNEQFF; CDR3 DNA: TGCAGCGATCTAGCGGGATCCTACAATGAGCAGTTCTTC
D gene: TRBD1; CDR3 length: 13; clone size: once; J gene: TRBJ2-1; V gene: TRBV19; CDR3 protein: CAIQDRAYNEQFF; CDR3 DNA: TGTGCCATTCAAGACAGGGCCTACAATGAGCAGTTCTTC
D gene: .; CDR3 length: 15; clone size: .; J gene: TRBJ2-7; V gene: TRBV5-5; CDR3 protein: CASSLDFGIVYEQYF; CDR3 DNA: TGTGCCAGCAGCCTTGACTTTGGTATAGTCTACGAGCAGTACTTC
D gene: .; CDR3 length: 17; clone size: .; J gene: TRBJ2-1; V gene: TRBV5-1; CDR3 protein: CASSLIDGQRYYNEQFF; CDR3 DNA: TGCGCCAGCAGCCTCATAGACGGACAGCGTTACTACAATGAGCAGTTCTTC
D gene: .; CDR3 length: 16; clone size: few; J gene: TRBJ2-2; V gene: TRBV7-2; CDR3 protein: CASSLGGGLAERELFF; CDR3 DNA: TGTGCCAGCAGCTTAGGGGGAGGCCTCGCCGAGAGGGAGCTGTTTTTT
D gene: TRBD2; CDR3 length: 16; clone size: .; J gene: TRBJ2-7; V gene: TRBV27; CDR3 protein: CASSLFGAGGSYEQYF; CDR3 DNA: TGTGCCAGCAGTTTATTTGGAGCGGGAGGGAGTTACGAGCAGTACTTC
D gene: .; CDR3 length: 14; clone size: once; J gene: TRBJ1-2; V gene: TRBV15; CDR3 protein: CATSRDSRNYGYTF; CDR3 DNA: TGTGCCACCAGCAGAGATTCCCGTAACTATGGCTACACCTTC
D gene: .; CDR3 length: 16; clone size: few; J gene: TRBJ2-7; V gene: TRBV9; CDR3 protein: CASSVAFTGSAYEQYF; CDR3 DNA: TGTGCCAGCAGCGTAGCTTTCACGGGATCAGCCTACGAGCAGTACTTC
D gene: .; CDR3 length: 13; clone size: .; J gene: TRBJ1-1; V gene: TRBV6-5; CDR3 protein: CASRETGAPEAFF; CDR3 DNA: TGTGCCAGCAGGGAGACAGGCGCTCCAGAAGCTTTCTTT
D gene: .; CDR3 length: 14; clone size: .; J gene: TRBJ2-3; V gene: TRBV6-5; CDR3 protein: CATFATPDLRTQYF; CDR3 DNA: TGTGCCACCTTCGCGACTCCCGACTTAAGGACGCAGTATTTT
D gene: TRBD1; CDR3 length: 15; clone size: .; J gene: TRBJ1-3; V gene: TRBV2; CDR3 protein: CASSKQGFFGNTIYF; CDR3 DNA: TGTGCCAGCAGTAAACAGGGGTTTTTCGGAAACACCATATATTTT
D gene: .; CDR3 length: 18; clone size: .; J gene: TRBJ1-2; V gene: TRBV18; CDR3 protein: CASSTTPTGSWSNYGYTF; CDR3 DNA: TGTGCCAGCTCGACAACCCCCACAGGGAGTTGGTCTAACTATGGCTACACCTTC
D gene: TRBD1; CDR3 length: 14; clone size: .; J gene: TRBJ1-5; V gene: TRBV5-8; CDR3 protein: CASSLGQLNQPQHF; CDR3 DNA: TGTGCCAGCAGCCTGGGACAGCTGAATCAGCCCCAGCATTTT
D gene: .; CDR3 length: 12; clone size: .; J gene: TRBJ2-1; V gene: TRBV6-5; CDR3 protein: CASAGGFNEQFF; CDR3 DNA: TGTGCTTCGGCTGGGGGGTTCAATGAGCAGTTCTTC